One T cell receptor beta chain is described in this entry. The antigen is undetermined. The junction departs from the called germline gene at one end, perhaps through a read error. The CDR3 length is 13 residues. CDR1 is GTSNPN, CDR2 SVGIG, per germline (reference sequence). These data come from a study of cytomegalovirus exposure and HLA in healthy donors. Study information: Caucasian-associated ancestry cluster membership applied to approximately 84% of 398 genotyped donors. Study-wide results and limits: Later analysis showed most CMV-associated TCR beta chains appearing HLA-restricted.

PCR used 60 Vbeta primers and 13 Jbeta primers. TCRdb keeps only in-frame clones here, not all; method: immunoSEQ multiplex PCR. The repertoire includes 150,000 to 200,000 clones, over 60% of them detected once, and approximately 2.4% sits in the top ten. The chain joins TRBV30 to TRBJ1-5; D unclear. The clonotype comes from a woman aged 50 to 65 in good health and CMV-seronegative. What was sequenced was PBMCs. CDR3 DNA: TGTGCCTGGAATGTTCAGTTCAATGAGCCCCAGCATTTT. Protein: CAWNVQFNEPQHF.